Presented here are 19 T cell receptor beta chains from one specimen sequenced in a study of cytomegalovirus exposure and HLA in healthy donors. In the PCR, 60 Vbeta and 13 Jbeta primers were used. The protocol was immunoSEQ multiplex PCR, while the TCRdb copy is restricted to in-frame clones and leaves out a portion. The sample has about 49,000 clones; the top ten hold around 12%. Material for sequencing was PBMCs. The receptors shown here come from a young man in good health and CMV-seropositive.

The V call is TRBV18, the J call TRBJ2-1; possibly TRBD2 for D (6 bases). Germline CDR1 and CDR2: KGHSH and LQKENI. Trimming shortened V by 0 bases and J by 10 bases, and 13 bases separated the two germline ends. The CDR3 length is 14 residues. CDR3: CASSPPGSREEQFF. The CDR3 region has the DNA TGTGCCAGCTCACCACCGGGGAGCCGGGAGGAGCAGTTCTTC.

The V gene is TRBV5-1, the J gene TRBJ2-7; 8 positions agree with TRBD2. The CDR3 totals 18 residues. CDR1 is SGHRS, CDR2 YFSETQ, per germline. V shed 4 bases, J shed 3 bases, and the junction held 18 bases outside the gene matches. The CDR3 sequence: CASSLLPPLSSGSYEQYF. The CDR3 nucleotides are TGCGCCAGCAGCCTCCTGCCCCCGCTATCGAGCGGGAGCTACGAGCAGTACTTC.

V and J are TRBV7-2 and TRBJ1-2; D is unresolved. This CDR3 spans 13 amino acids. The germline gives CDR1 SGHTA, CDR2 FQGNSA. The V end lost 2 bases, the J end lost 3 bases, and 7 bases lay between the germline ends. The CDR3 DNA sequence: TGTGCCAGCAGCTTAAGACGGGACTATGGCTACACCTTC. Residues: CASSLRRDYGYTF.

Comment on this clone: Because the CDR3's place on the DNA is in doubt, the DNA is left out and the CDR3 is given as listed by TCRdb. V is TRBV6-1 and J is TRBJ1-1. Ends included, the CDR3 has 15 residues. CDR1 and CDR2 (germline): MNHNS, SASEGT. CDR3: CASILAERLNTEAFF.

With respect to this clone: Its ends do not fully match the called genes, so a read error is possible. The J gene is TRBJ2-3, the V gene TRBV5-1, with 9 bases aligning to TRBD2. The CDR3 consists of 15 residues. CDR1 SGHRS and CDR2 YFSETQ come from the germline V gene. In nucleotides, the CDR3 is TGCGCCAGCAGCAATTTAGCGGGAGAGGGAGATACACAGTATTTT. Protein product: CASSNLAGEGDTQYF.

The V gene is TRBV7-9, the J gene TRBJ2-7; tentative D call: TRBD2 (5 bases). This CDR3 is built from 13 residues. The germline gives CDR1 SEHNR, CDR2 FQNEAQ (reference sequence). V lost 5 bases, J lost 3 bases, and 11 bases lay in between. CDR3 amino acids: CASSQEDVYEQYF. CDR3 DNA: TGTGCCAGCAGCCAGGAGGACGTCTACGAGCAGTACTTC.

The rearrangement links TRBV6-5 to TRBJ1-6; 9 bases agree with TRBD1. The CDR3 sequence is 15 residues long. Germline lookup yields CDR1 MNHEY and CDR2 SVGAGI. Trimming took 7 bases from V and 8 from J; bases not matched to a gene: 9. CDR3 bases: TGTGCCAGCACCCTAAACAGGGGGCCTGATTCACCCCTCCACTTT. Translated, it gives CASTLNRGPDSPLHF.

The CDR3 loop is CASSYSSGSYNEQFF. DNA for the CDR3: TGTGCCAGCAGTTACTCTAGCGGGAGTTACAATGAGCAGTTCTTC. This chain uses TRBV6-5 with TRBJ2-1, with 9 positions matching TRBD2. Germline lookup yields CDR1 MNHEY and CDR2 SVGAGI. With V trimmed by 0 bases and J by 4 bases, 1 base remained unmatched. This CDR3 is 15 amino acids long.

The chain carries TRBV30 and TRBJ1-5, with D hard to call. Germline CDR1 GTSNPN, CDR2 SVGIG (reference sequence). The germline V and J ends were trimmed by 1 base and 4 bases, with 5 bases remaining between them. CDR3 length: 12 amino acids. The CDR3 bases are TGTGCCTGGAGTGCGGGGAATCAGCCCCAGCATTTT. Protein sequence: CAWSAGNQPQHF.

CDR3 DNA sequence: TGTGCCAGCAGCTTGGCTAGCGGGAGCAACGAGCAGTACTTC. Translation: CASSLASGSNEQYF. The rearrangement uses TRBV7-8 and TRBJ2-5, with 10 bases aligning to TRBD2. With the DNA end fitting TRBJ2-7 better, the J assignment may be wrong. This CDR3 is 14 amino acids long. Germline values: CDR1 SGHVS, CDR2 FQNEAQ.

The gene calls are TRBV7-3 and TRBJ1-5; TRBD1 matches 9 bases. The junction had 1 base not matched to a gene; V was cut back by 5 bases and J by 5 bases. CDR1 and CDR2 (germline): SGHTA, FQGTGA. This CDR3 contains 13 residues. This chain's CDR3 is CASSRDRDQPQHF. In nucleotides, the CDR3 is TGTGCCAGCAGCCGGGACAGGGATCAGCCCCAGCATTTT. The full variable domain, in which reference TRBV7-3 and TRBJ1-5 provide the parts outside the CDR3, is GAGVSQTPSNKVTEKGKYVELRCDPISGHTALYWYRQSLGQGPEFLIYFQGTGAADDSGLPNDRFFAVRPEGSVSTLKIQRTERGDSAVYLCASSRDRDQPQHFGDGTRLSIL.

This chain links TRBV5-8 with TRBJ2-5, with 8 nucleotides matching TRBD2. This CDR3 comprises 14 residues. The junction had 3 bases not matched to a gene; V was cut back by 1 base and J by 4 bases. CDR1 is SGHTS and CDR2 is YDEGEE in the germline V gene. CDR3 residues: CASSLRGGGETQYF. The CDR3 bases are TGTGCCAGCAGCTTGCGGGGGGGAGGAGAGACCCAGTACTTC.

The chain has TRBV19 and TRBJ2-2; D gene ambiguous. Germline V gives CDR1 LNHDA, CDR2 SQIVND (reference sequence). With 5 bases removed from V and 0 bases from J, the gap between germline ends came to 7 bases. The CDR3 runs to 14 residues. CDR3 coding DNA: TGTGCCAGTAGTGAACAGCCGAACACCGGGGAGCTGTTTTTT. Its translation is CASSEQPNTGELFF.

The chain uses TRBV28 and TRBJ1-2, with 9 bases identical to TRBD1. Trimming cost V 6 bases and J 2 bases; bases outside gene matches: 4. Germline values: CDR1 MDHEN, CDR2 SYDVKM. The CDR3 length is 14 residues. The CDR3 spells CASRGTGRNYGYTF. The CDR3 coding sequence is TGTGCCAGCAGGGGGACAGGGAGGAACTATGGCTACACCTTC.

The CDR3, as DNA: TGTGCCAGCAGCCAATTAGCGGAAGAGTCCTACAATGAGCAGTTCTTC. Translating it yields CASSQLAEESYNEQFF. The gene calls are TRBV7-9 and TRBJ2-1, with D possibly being TRBD2 (6 bases). The CDR3 length is 16 residues. Trimming removed 5 bases from V and 1 base from J, with 15 bases in between. Germline V lookup: CDR1 SEHNR, CDR2 FQNEAQ (reference sequence).

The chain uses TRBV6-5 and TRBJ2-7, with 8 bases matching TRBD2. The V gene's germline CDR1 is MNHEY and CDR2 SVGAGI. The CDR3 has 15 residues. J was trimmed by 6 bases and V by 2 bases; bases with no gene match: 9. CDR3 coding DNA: TGTGCCAGCAGTTACAGCCCTGGACTAGCTTCCGAGCAGTACTTC. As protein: CASSYSPGLASEQYF.

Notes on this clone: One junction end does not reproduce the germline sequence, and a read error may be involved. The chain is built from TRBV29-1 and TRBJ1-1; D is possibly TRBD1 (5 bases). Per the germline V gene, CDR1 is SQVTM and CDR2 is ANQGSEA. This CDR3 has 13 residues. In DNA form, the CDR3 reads TGCAGCGTTGAAGGAAGGTATGGGACTGAAGCTTCCTTT. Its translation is CSVEGRYGTEASF.

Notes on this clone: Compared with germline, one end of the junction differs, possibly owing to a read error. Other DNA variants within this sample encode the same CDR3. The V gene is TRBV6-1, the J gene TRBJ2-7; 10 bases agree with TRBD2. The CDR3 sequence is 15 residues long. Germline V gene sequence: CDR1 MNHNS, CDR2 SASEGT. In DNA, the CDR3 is TGTGCCAGCACTGGAATCAGCGGGAGGGCCTACGAGCAATACTTC. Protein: CASTGISGRAYEQYF.

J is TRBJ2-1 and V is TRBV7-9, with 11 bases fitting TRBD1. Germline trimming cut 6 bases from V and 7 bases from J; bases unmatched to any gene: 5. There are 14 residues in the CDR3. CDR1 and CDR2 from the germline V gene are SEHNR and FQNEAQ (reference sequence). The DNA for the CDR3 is TGTGCCAGCAGGGACGGGGACAGGGGGAATGAGCAGTTCTTC. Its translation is CASRDGDRGNEQFF.